These 10 T cell receptor beta chains originate from one sample sequenced in a study of OX40 agonist ivuxolimab in advanced cancers. Profiled with immunoSEQ multiplex PCR; TCRdb holds only in-frame clones, not every one. The table shows about 22,000 clones, with approximately 80% occurring only once. The sequenced sample was CD4+ or CD8+ T cells sorted from blood, obtained in a trial of the OX40 agonist ivuxolimab. The receptor source for this set is an adult with an advanced solid tumor such as melanoma, head and neck, liver or kidney cancer.

The chain is built from TRBV7-9 and TRBJ2-7, with a tentative D call TRBD2 (6 bases). CDR1 is SEHNR and CDR2 is FQNEAQ in the germline V gene (reference sequence). The CDR3 covers 14 residues. With 6 bases removed from V and 7 bases from J, the gap between germline ends came to 19 bases. The CDR3 loop reads CASSSLEDAGEQYF. The CDR3 coding sequence is TGTGCCAGCAGTTCTCTGGAGGACGCGGGGGAGCAGTACTTC.

CDR3 nucleotide sequence: TGTGCCAGCGCCCCGACTAGCGAGACTTACTTGCAGTACTTC. It specifies CASAPTSETYLQYF. J is TRBJ2-7 and V is TRBV6-5; 8 positions agree with TRBD2. This CDR3 is 14 amino acids long. V shed 8 bases, J shed 9 bases, and the junction held 15 bases outside the gene matches. From germline, CDR1 is MNHEY and CDR2 SVGAGI.

The rearrangement uses TRBV6-4 and TRBJ2-7, with D possibly matching TRBD2 (6 bases). Trimming pared 2 bases from V and 5 bases from J, leaving 16 bases between. The CDR3 is 15 residues long. CDR1 and CDR2 from the germline V gene are MRHNA and SNTAGT. CDR3 protein: CASSDPTGTWDEQYF. The CDR3 bases are TGTGCCAGCAGTGACCCCACCGGGACTTGGGACGAGCAGTACTTC.

Here the CDR3 reads CASSEIGGATQETQYF. CDR3 in DNA: TGTGCCAGCAGTGAAATAGGGGGCGCGACCCAAGAGACCCAGTACTTC. V usage is TRBV25-1 and J usage is TRBJ2-5; 7 bases match TRBD1. V gave up 2 bases and J gave up 1 base; unmatched junction bases: 7. CDR3 length equals 16 residues. Looked up from germline, CDR1 is MGHDK and CDR2 is SYGVNS.

The chain carries TRBV29-1 and TRBJ2-7, with 9 bases that match TRBD2. CDR1 and CDR2 from the germline V gene are SQVTM and ANQGSEA. The CDR3 is 14 amino acids. The V segment lost 5 bases and the J segment 6 bases; nucleotides outside the gene matches: 11. The CDR3 reads CSVLSGRWAGEQYF. The CDR3 DNA reads TGCAGCGTTTTGAGCGGGAGGTGGGCCGGCGAGCAGTACTTC.

Comment on this clone: The sample has other DNA sequences that encode this CDR3 too. The chain recombines TRBV4-1 with TRBJ2-5; a possible D gene is TRBD2 (6 bases). V was pared by 3 bases and J by 1 base, with 12 bases between. Germline V gives CDR1 MGHRA, CDR2 YSYEKL. The CDR3 extends over 15 amino acids. DNA of the CDR3: TGCGCCAGCAGCCAGGGGGGTGGGGGCCAAGAGACCCAGTACTTC. It codes for CASSQGGGGQETQYF.

The chain couples TRBV6-5 to TRBJ1-2; perhaps TRBD1 as D (5 bases). Germline lookup yields CDR1 MNHEY and CDR2 SVGAGI. The CDR3 totals 15 residues. V lost 0 bases to trimming and J lost 6 bases, with 14 bases between them. The CDR3 DNA sequence: TGTGCCAGCAGTTACTCGAGGGGTGCGAGCGATGGCTACACCTTC. Translation: CASSYSRGASDGYTF.

The chain carries TRBV6-6 and TRBJ1-6; D is unresolved. CDR1 and CDR2 (germline): MNHNY, SVGAGI (reference sequence). Deletions cut 0 bases from V and 7 bases from J, with 4 bases between. This CDR3 has 13 residues. The CDR3 nucleotides read TGTGCCAGCAGTTACTCAAGGAATTCACCCCTCCACTTT. This translates into CASSYSRNSPLHF.

This clone was seen a few times. The chain employs TRBV27 and TRBJ2-7; no definite D call. The V and J ends lost 5 bases and 2 bases respectively, with 10 bases between them. Per the germline V gene, CDR1 is MNHEY and CDR2 is SMNVEV (reference sequence). The CDR3 covers 13 residues. CDR3 residues: CASSPQGPYEQYF. CDR3 nucleotide sequence: TGTGCCAGCAGTCCGCAAGGGCCCTACGAGCAGTACTTC.

This chain joins TRBV2 and TRBJ1-4; D perhaps matches TRBD1 (5 bases). V dropped 4 bases and J dropped 7 bases, with 10 bases sitting between them. The CDR3 consists of 13 residues. Germline V CDR1 and CDR2: SNHLY, FYNNEI. The CDR3: CASSGRGTEKLFF. The CDR3 region has the DNA TGTGCCAGCAGTGGAAGGGGAACTGAAAAACTGTTTTTT. Based on the CDR3 plus reference TRBV2 and TRBJ1-4, the full variable domain is EPEVTQTPSHQVTQMGQEVILRCVPISNHLYFYWYRQILGQKVEFLVSFYNNEISEKSEIFDDQFSVERPDGSNFTLKIRSTKLEDSAMYFCASSGRGTEKLFFGSGTQLSVL.